The clone carrying this T cell receptor delta chain is classed as medium-sized. These data belong to a study of gamma-delta chains in newborns, infants, children. Study at large: Innate gammadelta T cells reportedly expand polyclonally right after birth, driven by microbial exposure, per the title.

TCRdb re-analyzed the reads via CATT. The table has several thousand delta-chain clones, about 3.3% seen once. This TCR derives from a child who was a newborn, infant or young child, either healthy, febrile or measles-vaccinated (not recorded which). The specimen was blood.

The CDR3 sequence is CACDTLLGGSSWDTRQMFF. CDR3 bases: TGTGCCTGTGACACCCTACTGGGGGGCAGCTCCTGGGACACCCGACAGATGTTTTTC. This chain joins TRDV2 and TRDJ3, with TRDD3 matching 8 bases. In germline, CDR1 is GEAIGNYY, CDR2 EKD. The CDR3 is 19 residues long. J was trimmed by 0 bases and V by 0 bases; bases with no gene match: 6.